This T cell receptor (beta chain) came from a study of cytomegalovirus exposure and HLA in healthy donors. The V gene's germline CDR1 is SGHRS and CDR2 YFSETQ. Between the trimmed V and J ends, which lost 0 bases and 3 bases, there was a span of 7 bases. The CDR3 spans 13 residues. Assay: immunoSEQ multiplex PCR; the TCRdb copy retains only in-frame clones and omits some. The data show over 200,000 clones, around 87% seen once. To note about this clone: The sample holds other DNA sequences that translate to the same CDR3.

This clonotype was obtained from a woman in her late teens or twenties in good health and CMV-seropositive. The sequenced sample was PBMCs. The chain joins TRBV5-1 to TRBJ2-7, with no clear D. CDR3 in DNA: TGCGCCAGCAGCTTGGCCTCAGACTACGAGCAGTACTTC. The encoded protein is CASSLASDYEQYF.